This passage covers 24 T cell receptor beta chains from one sample sequenced in a study of technical replicates of blood from a handful of donors. The data were produced by immunoSEQ multiplex PCR, yet TCRdb's version contains in-frame clones alone and is incomplete. The sample lists just over 95,000 clones; approximately 96% were seen once. What was sequenced was T cells isolated from PBMCs. The source of these receptors is a human donor in good health.

The rearrangement joins TRBV6-6 to TRBJ2-5; 13 bases line up with TRBD2. With 3 bases clipped from V and 2 bases from J, the junction kept 3 bases outside the gene matches. Germline V CDR1 and CDR2: MNHNY, SVGAGI (reference sequence). The CDR3 has 16 residues. CDR3 in DNA: TGTGCCAGCAGTTATTGGGGACTAGCGGGACAAGAGACCCAGTACTTC. It yields the protein CASSYWGLAGQETQYF.

The J gene is TRBJ1-4, the V gene TRBV27; TRBD1 might be the D (5 bases). CDR1 MNHEY and CDR2 SMNVEV come from the germline V gene (reference sequence). Trimming took 8 bases from V and 0 from J, leaving 13 bases between them. The CDR3 has 15 residues. CDR3 bases: TGTGCCAGCGGACGGGGGGGGGCAACTAATGAAAAACTGTTTTTT. This translates into CASGRGGATNEKLFF.

This chain uses TRBV13 with TRBJ2-4; 7 positions agree with TRBD2. This CDR3 spans 18 amino acids. Germline V CDR1 and CDR2: PRHDT, FYEKMQ (reference sequence). Trimming at V came to 5 bases and at J to 0 bases, leaving 13 bases not matched to a gene. CDR3 in amino acids: CASSLSSGEPLAKNIQYF. The DNA for the CDR3 is TGTGCCAGCAGCCTGTCCAGCGGGGAGCCTCTAGCCAAAAACATTCAGTACTTC.

This rearrangement joins TRBV7-3 to TRBJ2-1; 7 nucleotides line up with TRBD2. The CDR3 is 16 amino acids. Trimming cost V 5 bases and J 15 bases; bases outside gene matches: 22. The germline gives CDR1 SGHTA, CDR2 FQGTGA. The CDR3 sequence: CASSPPGSGEVGQTFF. CDR3 coding DNA: TGTGCCAGCAGCCCTCCTGGGAGCGGGGAAGTCGGGCAGACGTTCTTC.

The chain joins TRBV7-9 to TRBJ2-5; 7 nucleotides line up with TRBD2. CDR1 and CDR2 (germline): SEHNR, FQNEAQ (reference sequence). V trimming: 2 bases; J trimming: 2 bases; junction bases outside the gene matches: 2. This CDR3 has 14 amino acids. The CDR3 DNA is TGTGCCAGCAGCTTACTGGGGGGGCAAGAGACCCAGTACTTC. Its translation is CASSLLGGQETQYF.

The chain uses TRBV5-8 and TRBJ2-1; 10 nucleotides agree with TRBD1. The V gene end was trimmed by 2 bases and the J gene end by 9 bases; junction bases not matched to a gene: 8. Germline V lookup: CDR1 SGHTS, CDR2 YDEGEE. The CDR3 spans 15 residues. Written as DNA, the CDR3 is TGTGCCAGCAGCTTCGGGACAGGGGCCGTAGGTGAGCAGTTCTTC. This gives the protein CASSFGTGAVGEQFF.

The chain couples TRBV9 to TRBJ2-1; the D is unclear. Germline V CDR1 and CDR2: SGDLS, YYNGEE. The V and J ends lost 0 bases and 7 bases respectively, with 11 bases between them. There are 14 residues in the CDR3. CDR3 sequence (DNA): TGTGCCAGCAGCGTAGGAGAATACGCGAATGAGCAGTTCTTC. This sequence encodes CASSVGEYANEQFF.

The chain combines TRBV2 with TRBJ1-4; D perhaps matches TRBD1 (5 bases). V lost 7 bases, J lost 15 bases, and 21 bases lay in between. This CDR3 has 13 amino acids. Germline V lookup: CDR1 SNHLY, CDR2 FYNNEI. CDR3 DNA sequence: TGTGCCAGCATGATGGACGTCACAGGAAAGGTGTTTTTT. This codes for CASMMDVTGKVFF.

This sequence joins TRBV5-5 and TRBJ2-3; D remains ambiguous. The germline gives CDR1 SGHKS, CDR2 YYEKEE (reference sequence). This CDR3 contains 15 residues. V was cut by 4 bases and J by 0 bases, with 12 bases left in between. The CDR3 sequence is CASSPLGASTDTQYF. CDR3 DNA: TGTGCCAGCAGCCCGCTGGGCGCTAGCACAGATACGCAGTATTTT. The complete variable domain, with remaining parts taken from reference TRBV5-5 and TRBJ2-3, reads DAGVTQSPTHLIKTRGQQVTLRCSPISGHKSVSWYQQVLGQGPQFIFQYYEKEERGRGNFPDRFSARQFPNYSSELNVNALLLGDSALYLCASSPLGASTDTQYFGPGTRLTVL.

This clone was observed a few times. The genes are TRBV29-1 and TRBJ2-2; TRBD1 agrees at 9 bases. Trimming at V came to 4 bases and at J to 3 bases, leaving 9 bases not matched to a gene. There are 16 residues in the CDR3. Germline-derived CDR1 and CDR2 are SQVTM and ANQGSEA. CDR3 coding DNA: TGCAGCGTTGCGGGACAGGGTTCTAGCCACACCGGGGAGCTGTTTTTT. As protein: CSVAGQGSSHTGELFF.

The chain couples TRBV27 to TRBJ2-7, with 13 bases fitting TRBD2. Germline V gene sequence: CDR1 MNHEY, CDR2 SMNVEV (reference sequence). V was pared by 4 bases and J by 4 bases, with 4 bases of the junction left unmatched. The length of the CDR3 is 15 residues. CDR3 coding DNA: TGTGCCAGCAGTTCACTAGCGGGGGGGCGGTACGAGCAGTACTTC. Translation: CASSSLAGGRYEQYF.

The table lists this clone with a count of one. The chain couples TRBV6-6 to TRBJ2-1; tentative D call: TRBD1 (5 bases). The CDR3 has 11 residues. Trimming removed 8 bases at V and 10 bases at J, with 12 bases between. CDR1 MNHNY and CDR2 SVGAGI come from the germline V gene (reference sequence). The CDR3 DNA is TGTGCCAGCTACAGGTCAGGGGAGCAGTTCTTC. This translates into CASYRSGEQFF.

The chain uses TRBV6-1 and TRBJ2-7, with D possibly TRBD1 on 6 matching bases. The CDR3 consists of 13 residues. Germline V gene data show CDR1 as MNHNS and CDR2 as SASEGT. The V end was cut by 2 bases, the J end by 4 bases, with 9 bases between. This CDR3 is CASSEQGRYEQYF. In DNA, the CDR3 is TGTGCCAGCAGTGAACAGGGGCGGTACGAGCAGTACTTC.

The chain uses TRBV27 and TRBJ1-5, with D perhaps matching TRBD1 (5 bases). This CDR3 is built from 14 residues. Germline lookup yields CDR1 MNHEY and CDR2 SMNVEV (reference sequence). The germline V and J ends were trimmed by 3 bases and 3 bases, with 9 bases remaining between them. The CDR3 DNA sequence: TGTGCCAGCAGTTTTGGGGCCTTCAATCAGCCCCAGCATTTT. Its protein is CASSFGAFNQPQHF.

The chain recombines TRBV28 with TRBJ2-7; tentative D call: TRBD1 (5 bases). Trimming cost V 3 bases and J 6 bases, with 12 bases left between them. The CDR3 has 13 amino acids. Germline CDR1 and CDR2: MDHEN and SYDVKM. The CDR3 bases are TGTGCCAGCAGTTTCGAGGCAGGGTTCGAGCAGTACTTC. It translates to CASSFEAGFEQYF.

This clone was detected only once. The chain combines TRBV11-3 with TRBJ2-3; 12 bases are shared with TRBD2. Germline V CDR1 and CDR2: SGHNT, YENEEA. V lost 5 bases and J lost 1; bases outside the gene matches: 4. The CDR3 sequence is 16 residues long. This CDR3 reads CASSPRTSGGTDTQYF. DNA of the CDR3: TGTGCCAGCAGCCCTCGGACTAGCGGGGGCACAGATACGCAGTATTTT.

The chain carries TRBV5-5 and TRBJ2-1; 8 bases match TRBD2. Trimming removed 0 bases from V and 4 bases from J; junction bases left unmatched: 9. Looked up from germline, CDR1 is SGHKS and CDR2 is YYEKEE (reference sequence). The length of the CDR3 is 17 residues. The DNA of the CDR3 is TGTGCCAGCAGCTTGGAATCTAGCGGGCTTAGGTACAATGAGCAGTTCTTC. Residues: CASSLESSGLRYNEQFF. The entire variable domain, with the rest obtained from reference TRBV5-5 and TRBJ2-1, is as follows: DAGVTQSPTHLIKTRGQQVTLRCSPISGHKSVSWYQQVLGQGPQFIFQYYEKEERGRGNFPDRFSARQFPNYSSELNVNALLLGDSALYLCASSLESSGLRYNEQFFGPGTRLTVL.

The rearrangement joins TRBV9 to TRBJ2-1; perhaps TRBD2 as D (6 bases). The germline gives CDR1 SGDLS, CDR2 YYNGEE. Trimming stripped 4 bases from V and 9 bases from J, with 17 bases between. The CDR3 totals 14 residues. The CDR3 loop reads CASSLGRIASEQFF. CDR3 DNA sequence: TGTGCCAGCAGCCTGGGGAGGATCGCAAGTGAGCAGTTCTTC.

This rearrangement joins TRBV14 to TRBJ2-1; 8 bases map to TRBD1. Germline loops: CDR1 SGHDN, CDR2 FVKESK. The V gene end was trimmed by 4 bases and the J gene end by 3 bases; junction bases not matched to a gene: 2. This CDR3 spans 14 amino acids. The CDR3: CASSPGTGYNEQFF. In DNA form, the CDR3 reads TGTGCCAGCAGCCCCGGGACAGGCTACAATGAGCAGTTCTTC.

This chain uses TRBV30 with TRBJ1-2; D is perhaps TRBD1 (5 bases). V gave up 5 bases and J gave up 0 bases, with 16 bases separating them. The CDR3 extends over 15 amino acids. The germline CDR1 and CDR2 sequences are GTSNPN and SVGIG (reference sequence). The CDR3 spells CAWGYPGGTNYGYTF. The CDR3 DNA is TGTGCCTGGGGGTACCCGGGGGGAACTAACTATGGCTACACCTTC.

The V and J genes are TRBV5-1 and TRBJ1-6, with D maybe TRBD1 (5 bases). There are 17 residues in the CDR3. Trimming pared 5 bases from V and 8 bases from J, leaving 23 bases between. Germline V gives CDR1 SGHRS, CDR2 YFSETQ. The CDR3 DNA reads TGCGCCAGCAGAAACCCCACCGGGGGAGGAACGGATTCACCCCTCCACTTT. It codes for CASRNPTGGGTDSPLHF.

CDR3 amino acids: CASSQKGTGGVKYTEAFF. CDR3 DNA sequence: TGTGCCAGCAGTCAGAAAGGGACAGGGGGCGTGAAGTACACTGAAGCTTTCTTT. The chain couples TRBV27 to TRBJ1-1, with 12 nucleotides matching TRBD1. With V trimmed by 5 bases and J by 3 bases, 13 bases remained unmatched. CDR3 size: 18 residues. Germline V gene data show CDR1 as MNHEY and CDR2 as SMNVEV (reference sequence).

This clone appeared a single time. The chain carries TRBV7-9 and TRBJ2-7, with D unresolved. The CDR3 has 13 amino acids. Germline V gene sequence: CDR1 SEHNR, CDR2 FQNEAQ (reference sequence). V was clipped by 8 bases and J by 3 bases, with 14 bases between them. The CDR3 coding sequence is TGTGCCAGCGGGCCATATGGGCTCTACGAGCAGTACTTC. Encoded protein: CASGPYGLYEQYF.

CDR3 sequence reads: CASSGDRAGELFF. The CDR3 nucleotides are TGTGCCAGCAGCGGGGACAGGGCCGGGGAGCTGTTTTTT. The V and J genes are TRBV5-4 and TRBJ2-2; TRBD1 matches at 9 bases. This CDR3 has 13 residues. In germline, CDR1 is SGHNT, CDR2 YYREEE (reference sequence). With 4 bases clipped from V and 6 bases from J, the junction kept 1 base outside the gene matches.